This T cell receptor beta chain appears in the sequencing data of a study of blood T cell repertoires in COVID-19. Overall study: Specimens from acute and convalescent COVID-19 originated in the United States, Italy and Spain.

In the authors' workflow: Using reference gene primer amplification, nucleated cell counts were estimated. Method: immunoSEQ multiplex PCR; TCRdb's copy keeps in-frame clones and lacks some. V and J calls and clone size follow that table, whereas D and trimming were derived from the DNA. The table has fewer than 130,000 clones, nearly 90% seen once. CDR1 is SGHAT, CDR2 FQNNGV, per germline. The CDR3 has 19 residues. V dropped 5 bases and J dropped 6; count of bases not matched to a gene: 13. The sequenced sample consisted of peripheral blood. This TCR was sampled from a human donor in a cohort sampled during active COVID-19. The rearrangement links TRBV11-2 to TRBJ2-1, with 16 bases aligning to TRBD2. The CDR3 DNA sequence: TGTGCCAGCAGCCTACGACTTGGGACTAGCGGGAGGGCCGCCAATGAGCAGTTCTTC. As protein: CASSLRLGTSGRAANEQFF.